One T cell receptor (beta chain) is described in this entry. Its antigen is currently not known. Per-base qualities were not stored, and no clone one base away is much larger. The data stem from a study of response to subunit inactivated influenza vaccine (dated by TCRdb to 2017 to 2018). Study-wide context: Deep quantitative profiling of the T cell receptor repertoire was used in the study to follow responses to a trivalent subunit inactivated influenza vaccine. Points the paper makes about the study in general: The authors proposed that each seasonal influenza vaccination may bring in only a limited number of new T cells.

Libraries came from RT-PCR. For sequencing, an Illumina HiSeq 2500 was employed. TCRdb reanalyzed the raw reads on its own, using fastp at Q25 for trimming and MiXCR for clone calling, and kept in-frame beta chains. One record per CDR3 amino acid sequence lists the most common genes and DNA. This sample gives approximately 680,000 distinct CDR3 sequences in total; 15% to 18% of them show up just once. The ten most abundant clones make up roughly 12% of the sample. The CDR3 sequence holds 15 residues, the cysteine and phenylalanine included. The only DNA kept is the CDR3, 45 bases in frame from the first base. The germline V gene encodes CDR1 DFQATT and CDR2 SNEGSKA (reference sequence). The germline V end is reduced by 6 bases and the J end by 6 bases; junction bases left unmatched: 8.

The source is a man aged 45 to 65 who received an inactivated influenza vaccine. Donor details come from another sample of the same person, matched by shared clones. The sequencing here drew on PBMCs from blood, taken approximately 13 days after vaccination. The sequence is built from TRBV20-1 and TRBJ2-2; TRBD1 matches 12 bases in the middle. The CDR3 has the sequence CSALRGQGASGELFF. The sequence in DNA is TGCAGTGCCTTAAGGGGACAGGGGGCGTCCGGGGAGCTGTTTTTT.